The subject of this entry is one T cell receptor (beta chain). This CDR3 is 16 amino acids long. Germline V gene sequence: CDR1 MGHRA, CDR2 YSYEKL. The V and J ends lost 4 bases and 8 bases, in that order; junction bases with no gene match: 12. In the source study's methods: For nucleated cells, counts were estimated from reference gene primer amplification. The data were produced by immunoSEQ multiplex PCR, yet TCRdb's version contains in-frame clones alone and is incomplete. The V and J calls and the clone size are those of that table, but D and trimming were determined from the DNA. The profile shows under 250,000 clones, around 83% of them singletons. The sample belongs to a study of blood T cell repertoires in COVID-19. The overall study: The United States, Italy and Spain were the sources of the acute and convalescent COVID-19 samples. Sources were T cells, B-cell-depleted T cells, or PBMCs; the material itself was cDNA or gDNA.

The sample consisted of peripheral blood. V and J are TRBV4-1 and TRBJ1-5, with 9 bases matching TRBD1. The origin of this receptor is a man aged 35 to 55 with active or convalescent COVID-19. The CDR3 nucleotides are TGCGCCAGCAGCCCGACTCAACAGGGGGCCTGGGAGCCCCAGCATTTT. It encodes CASSPTQQGAWEPQHF.